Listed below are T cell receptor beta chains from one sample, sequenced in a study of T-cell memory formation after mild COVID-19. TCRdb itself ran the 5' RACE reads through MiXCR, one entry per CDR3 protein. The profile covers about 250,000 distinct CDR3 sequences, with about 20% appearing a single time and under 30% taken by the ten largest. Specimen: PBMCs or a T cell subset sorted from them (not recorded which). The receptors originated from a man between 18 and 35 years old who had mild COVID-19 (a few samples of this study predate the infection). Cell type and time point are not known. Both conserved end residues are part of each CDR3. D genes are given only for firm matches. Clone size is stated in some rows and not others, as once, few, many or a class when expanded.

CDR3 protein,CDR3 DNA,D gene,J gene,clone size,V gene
CASSPRASTYEQYF,TGTGCCAGCTCACCAAGGGCCAGCACCTACGAGCAGTACTTC,NA,TRBJ2-7,few,TRBV18
CSARPGPSNTEAFF,TGCAGTGCTAGACCCGGGCCTTCGAACACTGAAGCTTTCTTT,NA,TRBJ1-1,few,TRBV20-1
CALTLNTEAFF,TGTGCCTTGACTCTGAACACTGAAGCTTTCTTT,NA,TRBJ1-1,NA,TRBV30
CASSPPLAGAPTGELFF,TGTGCCAGCAGCCCCCCACTAGCGGGGGCCCCGACGGGGGAGCTGTTTTTT,TRBD2,TRBJ2-2,few,TRBV7-6
CASSVLGVTDTQYF,TGTGCCAGCAGCGTATTGGGAGTCACAGATACGCAGTATTTT,NA,TRBJ2-3,few,TRBV9
CASKGQGPDTQYF,TGTGCCAGCAAAGGACAGGGCCCAGATACGCAGTATTTT,TRBD1,TRBJ2-3,NA,TRBV12-3/TRBV12-4
CASTSSGTGGYTGELFF,TGTGCCAGCACCTCTTCCGGGACAGGGGGCTACACCGGGGAGCTGTTTTTT,TRBD1,TRBJ2-2,few,TRBV13
CAGSSGWGLEQYF,TGCGCCGGCAGCTCGGGTTGGGGTCTCGAGCAGTACTTC,NA,TRBJ2-7,NA,TRBV5-1
CASSEASWGTAYNEQFF,TGTGCCAGCAGTGAAGCATCTTGGGGGACGGCGTACAATGAGCAGTTCTTC,NA,TRBJ2-1,few,TRBV6-1
CASSLGGEGEQFF,TGCGCCAGCAGCTTGGGAGGGGAGGGTGAGCAGTTCTTC,TRBD2,TRBJ2-1,NA,TRBV5-1
CASSRASPDTQYF,TGTGCCAGCAGCCGTGCCTCCCCAGATACGCAGTATTTT,NA,TRBJ2-3,few,TRBV12-3/TRBV12-4
CSAWTSGASYEQYF,TGCAGTGCTTGGACTAGCGGGGCCTCCTACGAGCAGTACTTC,TRBD2,TRBJ2-7,NA,TRBV20-1
CARGSRSPEQFF,TGCGCCAGGGGAAGTAGAAGTCCGGAGCAGTTCTTC,NA,TRBJ2-1,few,TRBV10-1
CSARGRFIRGRPYGYTF,TGCAGTGCTAGAGGGAGATTTATCAGGGGGCGCCCCTATGGCTACACCTTC,TRBD1,TRBJ1-2,few,TRBV20-1
CASSLELLWGGELFF,TGCGCCAGCAGCTTGGAACTTTTGTGGGGTGGGGAGCTGTTTTTT,NA,TRBJ2-2,few,TRBV5-1
CSARQGSSGNTIYF,TGCAGTGCTAGACAGGGTAGCTCTGGAAACACCATATATTTT,NA,TRBJ1-3,many,TRBV20-1
CASTTGNQNTEAFF,TGCGCCAGCACGACAGGTAACCAGAACACTGAAGCTTTCTTT,NA,TRBJ1-1,NA,TRBV5-1
CASSVGQGHEKLFF,TGTGCCAGCAGCGTAGGGCAGGGCCATGAAAAACTGTTTTTT,NA,TRBJ1-4,few,TRBV9
CASSPLSTNTEAFF,TGTGCCAGCTCACCACTGTCAACGAACACTGAAGCTTTCTTT,NA,TRBJ1-1,NA,TRBV18
CASSPGGTNEKLFF,TGTGCCAGCAGTCCGGGGGGCACTAATGAAAAACTGTTTTTT,NA,TRBJ1-4,NA,TRBV6-5
CASSPPLGGRGVEETQYF,TGCGCCAGCAGCCCACCTTTGGGGGGGCGCGGGGTCGAAGAGACCCAGTACTTC,NA,TRBJ2-5,NA,TRBV4-1